Following are 16 T cell receptor beta chains from one sample sequenced in a study of blood T cells in healthy people across ages. The second PCR ran about 7 to 12 cycles with a sample-barcoded 5' primer and J-beta primers. TCRdb recomputed calls from the 5' RACE reads with MiXCR, one row per CDR3 protein. The sample carries some 780,000 distinct CDR3 sequences, 56% recorded once. Sample: blood. The receptors here all came from a man aged 40-49 years in good health.

This sequence joins TRBV20-1 and TRBJ1-5, with D possibly TRBD1 on 5 matching bases. V lost 7 bases to trimming and J lost 0 bases, with 13 bases between them. This CDR3 is 14 amino acids long. CDR1 and CDR2 (germline): DFQATT, SNEGSKA (reference sequence). CDR3 coding DNA: TGCAGTGTTAGGGTTGGGGCTAGCAATCAGCCCCAGCATTTT. Translation: CSVRVGASNQPQHF.

This clonotype was recorded a few times. This rearrangement joins TRBV12-3 or TRBV12-4 to TRBJ1-6, with TRBD1 matching over 9 bases. This CDR3 is 14 amino acids long. The J segment lost 10 bases and the V segment lost 6 bases, leaving 7 bases of the junction unmatched. DNA of the CDR3: TGTGCCAGCAGCTGGACAGGGGCTAACTCACCCCTCCACTTT. This encodes CASSWTGANSPLHF.

The chain is built from TRBV6-2 or TRBV6-3 and TRBJ2-3; TRBD2 aligns across 15 bases. The trim removed 6 bases at V and 0 bases at J, leaving 10 bases unmatched. Germline CDR1 is MNHEY and CDR2 is SVGEGT. The CDR3 runs 19 residues. CDR3 nucleotide sequence: TGTGCCAGCAGCCTCGACCGGACTAGCGGGAGGGCCAGCACAGATACGCAGTATTTT. This codes for CASSLDRTSGRASTDTQYF.

The chain employs TRBV7-3 and TRBJ2-1; unclear D gene. Germline V gene data show CDR1 as SGHTA and CDR2 as FQGTGA. The CDR3 has 13 residues. The germline V and J ends were trimmed by 5 bases and 7 bases, with 12 bases remaining between them. This chain's CDR3 is CASSPPLGNEQFF. As DNA, the CDR3 is TGTGCCAGCAGCCCACCTCTTGGTAATGAGCAGTTCTTC.

This sequence joins TRBV20-1 and TRBJ2-1, with 10 bases that match TRBD1. This CDR3 is built from 13 residues. Trimming took 5 bases from V and 9 from J; bases not matched to a gene: 7. CDR1 and CDR2 (germline): DFQATT, SNEGSKA (reference sequence). The CDR3 DNA is TGCAGTGCTGGCGACAGGGGGCTAAGTGAGCAGTTCTTC. Residues: CSAGDRGLSEQFF.

This clonotype has a handful of counts. The chain employs TRBV5-1 and TRBJ2-5; D call uncertain. Looked up from germline, CDR1 is SGHRS and CDR2 is YFSETQ. With 0 bases removed from V and 4 bases from J, the gap between germline ends came to 7 bases. The CDR3 has 13 residues. The CDR3 region has the DNA TGCGCCAGCAGCTTGGGCAGTTTAGAGACCCAGTACTTC. Amino acids: CASSLGSLETQYF.

This clonotype was counted a few times. The chain is built from TRBV20-1 and TRBJ2-5; possibly TRBD1 or TRBD2 for D (5 bases each). The germline V gene encodes CDR1 DFQATT and CDR2 SNEGSKA (reference sequence). With 1 base removed from V and 1 base from J, the gap between germline ends came to 7 bases. The CDR3 totals 13 residues. The CDR3 DNA follows: TGCAGTGCTAGAGGGGGACCCCAAGAGACCCAGTACTTC. Encoded protein: CSARGGPQETQYF.

The V gene is TRBV20-1, the J gene TRBJ1-3; D is uncertain. Germline V gene lookup returns CDR1 DFQATT and CDR2 SNEGSKA (reference sequence). Trimming cost V 6 bases and J 0 bases, with 9 bases left between them. The length of the CDR3 is 13 residues. The CDR3 spells CSAPGDSGNTIYF. The DNA of the CDR3 is TGCAGTGCCCCGGGCGACTCTGGAAACACCATATATTTT.

This chain joins TRBV7-2 and TRBJ2-7; the D is unclear. The V and J ends lost 8 bases and 4 bases respectively, with 12 bases between them. The CDR3 spans 12 residues. Germline CDR1 and CDR2: SGHTA and FQGNSA. In DNA form, the CDR3 reads TGTGCCAGCCCCCCCGGAAGTTACGAGCAGTACTTC. It codes for CASPPGSYEQYF.

This chain joins TRBV3-1 and TRBJ2-3, with a possible D match to TRBD2 (5 bases). The germline V gene encodes CDR1 LGHDT and CDR2 YNNKEL (reference sequence). This CDR3 region has 15 residues. Trimming cost V 4 bases and J 2 bases, with 13 bases left between them. CDR3 nucleotide sequence: TGTGCCAGCAGCCGGTGGAGCGGCTACACAGATACGCAGTATTTT. This gives the protein CASSRWSGYTDTQYF.

This clonotype was detected only a few times. The chain is built from TRBV4-1 and TRBJ2-5, with TRBD1 identical over 10 bases. The CDR3 runs to 16 residues. CDR1 is MGHRA, CDR2 YSYEKL, per germline. Trimming cost V 3 bases and J 0 bases; bases outside gene matches: 4. The CDR3 nucleotides read TGCGCCAGCAGCCAGAGGGACAGGGGAGACCAAGAGACCCAGTACTTC. Protein sequence: CASSQRDRGDQETQYF.

This chain links TRBV5-1 with TRBJ1-1; D gene ambiguous. CDR1 is SGHRS and CDR2 is YFSETQ in the germline V gene. The CDR3 has 14 amino acids. The V and J ends lost 3 bases and 7 bases respectively, with 16 bases between them. CDR3 nucleotides: TGCGCCAGCAGCTCGGAGGTTAAGGGTAATGAAGCTTTCTTT. Its translation: CASSSEVKGNEAFF.

In its sample, this clonotype was seen a few times. This chain uses TRBV29-1 with TRBJ2-1; 11 nucleotides agree with TRBD2. This CDR3 has 14 amino acids. CDR1 SQVTM and CDR2 ANQGSEA come from the germline V gene. Trimming cost V 7 bases and J 7 bases; bases outside gene matches: 9. The CDR3 loop reads CSARTSGLRNEQFF. The CDR3 DNA reads TGCAGCGCCCGGACTAGCGGGCTACGGAATGAGCAGTTCTTC.

The gene calls are TRBV4-2 and TRBJ2-7; D is possibly TRBD2 (6 bases). The DNA end lines up better with TRBJ2-5; the J call may be wrong. This CDR3 contains 15 residues. The V gene's germline CDR1 is LGHNA and CDR2 YNFKEQ. This CDR3 is CASSLSGQVKETQYF. CDR3 DNA sequence: TGTGCCAGCAGCTTAAGCGGGCAGGTTAAAGAGACCCAGTACTTC.

This clonotype was seen only a few times. The chain uses TRBV2 and TRBJ2-5; D tentatively fits TRBD1 or TRBD2 (5 bases each). The end of the DNA fits TRBJ2-7 better, so the J call may be wrong. CDR1 and CDR2 from the germline V gene are SNHLY and FYNNEI. This CDR3 has 12 residues. CDR3: CASSRDDYEQYF. CDR3 DNA sequence: TGTGCCAGCAGCAGGGACGACTACGAGCAGTACTTC.

This clonotype came up a few times. The gene calls are TRBV25-1 and TRBJ2-7; TRBD2 aligns across 7 bases. J gave up 1 base and V 2 bases, and 5 bases lay outside the gene matches. Germline V gives CDR1 MGHDK, CDR2 SYGVNS. This CDR3 comprises 15 residues. The CDR3 reads CASSETAGYSYEQYF. CDR3 in DNA: TGTGCCAGCAGTGAAACAGCGGGATATTCCTACGAGCAGTACTTC.